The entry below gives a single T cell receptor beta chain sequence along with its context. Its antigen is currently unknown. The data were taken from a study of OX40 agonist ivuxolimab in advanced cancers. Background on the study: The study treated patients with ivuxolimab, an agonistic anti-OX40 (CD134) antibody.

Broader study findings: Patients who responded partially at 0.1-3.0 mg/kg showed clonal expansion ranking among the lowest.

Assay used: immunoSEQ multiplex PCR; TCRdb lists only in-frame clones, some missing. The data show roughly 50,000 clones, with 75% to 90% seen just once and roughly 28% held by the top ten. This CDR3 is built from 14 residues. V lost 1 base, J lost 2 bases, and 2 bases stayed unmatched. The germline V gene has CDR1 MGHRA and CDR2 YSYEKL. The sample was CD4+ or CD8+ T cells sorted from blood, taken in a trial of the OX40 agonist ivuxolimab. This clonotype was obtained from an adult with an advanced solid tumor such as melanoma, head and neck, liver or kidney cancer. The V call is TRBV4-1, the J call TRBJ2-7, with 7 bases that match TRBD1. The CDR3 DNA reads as TGCGCCAGCAGCCAAGCTCAGGGGGCCTACGAGCAGTACTTC. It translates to CASSQAQGAYEQYF.